This TCR beta chain was retrieved from a study of blood T cell repertoires in COVID-19. Study information: T cells, B-cell-depleted T cells, or PBMCs provided the cDNA or gDNA that served as material.

V dropped 7 bases and J dropped 3; count of bases not matched to a gene: 4. Germline CDR1 reads LNHDA; CDR2 reads SQIVND (reference sequence). The CDR3 has 13 residues. The method was immunoSEQ multiplex PCR; TCRdb's version includes in-frame clones alone and lacks a portion of them. This sample has about 100,000 clones, with about 80% found just once. This sequence originates from a woman between 65 and 79 years old with acute or convalescent COVID-19. J is TRBJ2-5 and V is TRBV19; 8 nucleotides agree with TRBD1. Sequencing used peripheral blood. The CDR3 bases are TGTGCCAGTATCCCGACAGGGGAAGAGACCCAGTACTTC. Translated, it gives CASIPTGEETQYF.